The rows below give T cell receptor beta chains drawn from one sample of a study of T cells in Graves' hyperthyroidism and ophthalmopathy. MiXCR, run by TCRdb on the multiplex PCR reads, gives a single entry per CDR3 protein. The data hold hundreds of thousands of distinct CDR3 sequences, with 11% to 15% observed a single time. Sequenced material: blood. Receptor source: a woman between 18 and 29 years old with Graves' hyperthyroidism. Both conserved end residues are part of each CDR3. Fields, in order: CDR3 DNA, CDR3 protein, J gene, clone size, V gene, D gene. The D gene is left open where the match is weak. Expanded clones get a size class; other rows say once, few or many, or leave the size out.

CDR3 DNA: TGTGCCAGCAGTAGCCCCCTGGGGGGCACTGAAGCTTTCTTT; CDR3 protein: CASSSPLGGTEAFF; J gene: TRBJ1-1; clone size: many; V gene: TRBV6-1; D gene: NA
CDR3 DNA: TGTGCCACCAGTGATGCGGGCGGGGACCACGCTTTCTTT; CDR3 protein: CATSDAGGDHAFF; J gene: TRBJ1-1; clone size: many; V gene: TRBV24-1; D gene: NA
CDR3 DNA: TGTGCCAGCAGTTGGGACGCGAGCACTGAAGCTTTCTTT; CDR3 protein: CASSWDASTEAFF; J gene: TRBJ1-1; clone size: few; V gene: TRBV6-1; D gene: NA
CDR3 DNA: TGTGCCAGCAGCTTGAGAACTAGCGGGAGTTTCACCTACAATGAGCAGTTCTTC; CDR3 protein: CASSLRTSGSFTYNEQFF; J gene: TRBJ2-1; clone size: NA; V gene: TRBV7-2; D gene: TRBD2
CDR3 DNA: TGCGCCAGCAGCTCCTCAGGGGCGGCGGAGCAGTACTTC; CDR3 protein: CASSSSGAAEQYF; J gene: TRBJ2-7; clone size: NA; V gene: TRBV5-1; D gene: NA
CDR3 DNA: TGCGCCAGCAGCTTGGGGGCGGTGGTGGGAGTGGGTGCTCCTTCCTACGAGCAGTACTTC; CDR3 protein: CASSLGAVVGVGAPSYEQYF; J gene: TRBJ2-7; clone size: NA; V gene: TRBV5-5; D gene: NA
CDR3 DNA: TGCAGTGCTAGAGTCTTAGGGCGCTCCGAGCAGTACTTC; CDR3 protein: CSARVLGRSEQYF; J gene: TRBJ2-7; clone size: NA; V gene: TRBV20-1; D gene: NA
CDR3 DNA: TGTGCCAGCAGCTTATCCCCAATCCCGGGCTCCTACGAGCAGTACTTC; CDR3 protein: CASSLSPIPGSYEQYF; J gene: TRBJ2-7; clone size: NA; V gene: TRBV7-2; D gene: NA
CDR3 DNA: TGTGCCAGCTCACCTGGACGGGGCCTCCAAGAGACCCAGTACTTC; CDR3 protein: CASSPGRGLQETQYF; J gene: TRBJ2-5; clone size: many; V gene: TRBV18; D gene: NA
CDR3 DNA: TGTGCCAGCAGCTCGGGGGCCGCTATTCGGGCACAAGAGACCCAGTACTTC; CDR3 protein: CASSSGAAIRAQETQYF; J gene: TRBJ2-5; clone size: NA; V gene: TRBV7-9; D gene: NA
CDR3 DNA: TGTGCCAGCAGCCTCGGCCATCAGCCCCAGCATTTT; CDR3 protein: CASSLGHQPQHF; J gene: TRBJ1-5; clone size: many; V gene: TRBV3-1; D gene: NA
CDR3 DNA: TGCAGCGTTGTCTCCGTTAACTATGGCTACACCTTC; CDR3 protein: CSVVSVNYGYTF; J gene: TRBJ1-2; clone size: few; V gene: TRBV29-1; D gene: NA
CDR3 DNA: TGTGCCAGTAGAGGACCCGGACCTACCTACGAGCAGTACTTC; CDR3 protein: CASRGPGPTYEQYF; J gene: TRBJ2-7; clone size: many; V gene: TRBV19; D gene: NA
CDR3 DNA: TGCAGTGCTAGAACGTTCTCGCCTGATACTTACAATGAGCAGTTCTTC; CDR3 protein: CSARTFSPDTYNEQFF; J gene: TRBJ2-1; clone size: many; V gene: TRBV20-1; D gene: NA
CDR3 DNA: TGCGCCAGCAGCCAGCAAGCTTCTGCCTACAATGAGCAGTTCTTC; CDR3 protein: CASSQQASAYNEQFF; J gene: TRBJ2-1; clone size: many; V gene: TRBV4-1; D gene: NA
CDR3 DNA: TGTGCCACCAGCAGAGGGGCCACGGGGTTTCGCAATCAGCCCCAGCATTTT; CDR3 protein: CATSRGATGFRNQPQHF; J gene: TRBJ1-5; clone size: NA; V gene: TRBV15; D gene: NA
CDR3 DNA: TGTGCCAGCAGGCGGACAGAAGCCTTGAACACTGAAGCTTTCTTT; CDR3 protein: CASRRTEALNTEAFF; J gene: TRBJ1-1; clone size: NA; V gene: TRBV2; D gene: NA
CDR3 DNA: TGCAGTGCTCCGCCCCGGGGGAGGGCTAGCACAGATACGCAGTATTTT; CDR3 protein: CSAPPRGRASTDTQYF; J gene: TRBJ2-3; clone size: many; V gene: TRBV20-1; D gene: TRBD2
CDR3 DNA: TGTGCCAGCAGCTTAGCAAGCGGACTAGCGGAGTTCGAGCAGTACTTC; CDR3 protein: CASSLASGLAEFEQYF; J gene: TRBJ2-7; clone size: few; V gene: TRBV7-9; D gene: TRBD2
CDR3 DNA: TGTGCCAGCAGTTACAGATCGGGGTCCAGAGTGGATGGCTACACCTTC; CDR3 protein: CASSYRSGSRVDGYTF; J gene: TRBJ1-2; clone size: NA; V gene: TRBV6-9; D gene: NA
CDR3 DNA: TGTGCCAGCAGAGATCGGACAGGGTCCGGCTACACCTTC; CDR3 protein: CASRDRTGSGYTF; J gene: TRBJ1-2; clone size: many; V gene: TRBV12-3/TRBV12-4; D gene: TRBD1
CDR3 DNA: TGTGCCAGCAGGGCGGAGGGTTCAAGCAATCAGCCCCAGCATTTT; CDR3 protein: CASRAEGSSNQPQHF; J gene: TRBJ1-5; clone size: many; V gene: TRBV27; D gene: NA
CDR3 DNA: TGTGCCAGCAGCTTATCACAACAGTATAGCAATCAGCCCCAGCATTTT; CDR3 protein: CASSLSQQYSNQPQHF; J gene: TRBJ1-5; clone size: many; V gene: TRBV5-5; D gene: NA
CDR3 DNA: TGTGCCAGCAGACGAGGACGGGAGCCTGAAGCTTTCTTT; CDR3 protein: CASRRGREPEAFF; J gene: TRBJ1-1; clone size: NA; V gene: TRBV12-3/TRBV12-4; D gene: NA
CDR3 DNA: TGTGCCAGCAGCTTCTGGACAGATAGCAATCAGCCCCAGCATTTT; CDR3 protein: CASSFWTDSNQPQHF; J gene: TRBJ1-5; clone size: few; V gene: TRBV5-5; D gene: NA
CDR3 DNA: TGTGCCAGCAGCCCCATGCACTCTAACTATGGCTACACCTTC; CDR3 protein: CASSPMHSNYGYTF; J gene: TRBJ1-2; clone size: few; V gene: TRBV6-1; D gene: NA
CDR3 DNA: TGTGCCAGCAGCACCCCGGACAGGGTGGGCACTGAAGCTTTCTTT; CDR3 protein: CASSTPDRVGTEAFF; J gene: TRBJ1-1; clone size: NA; V gene: TRBV7-2; D gene: TRBD1
CDR3 DNA: TGTGCCAGCAGTTACCAGCAGGGGACTAGCTCCTACAATGAGCAGTTCTTC; CDR3 protein: CASSYQQGTSSYNEQFF; J gene: TRBJ2-1; clone size: few; V gene: TRBV6-2/TRBV6-3; D gene: TRBD2